There are a few counts of the clone carrying this T cell receptor (beta chain). The sample belongs to a study of blood T cell repertoires in COVID-19. Study at large: PBMCs, B-cell-depleted T cells, or T cells were the source of the cDNA or gDNA that made up the material.

Assay used: immunoSEQ multiplex PCR; TCRdb lists only in-frame clones, some missing. The table has approximately 160,000 clones, about 85% seen once; the top ten hold about 1.2%. This CDR3 has 18 amino acids. With V trimmed by 0 bases and J by 2 bases, 5 bases remained unmatched. Looked up from germline, CDR1 is LGHDT and CDR2 is YNNKEL (reference sequence). This TCR derives from a man between 60 and 75 years old who had recovered from COVID-19. The rearrangement joins TRBV3-1 (or the pseudogene TRBV3-2) to TRBJ2-6; 9 bases fit TRBD2. The sample comprised peripheral blood. The CDR3 spells CASSQDTLAGTGANVLTF. In nucleotides, the CDR3 is TGTGCCAGCAGCCAAGATACCCTAGCGGGGACTGGGGCCAACGTCCTGACTTTC.